Sequencing of this TCR beta chain was carried out in a study of cytomegalovirus exposure and HLA in healthy donors (dated by TCRdb to about 2017). With respect to the entire study: According to an earlier analysis of 550 to 750 of the donors, some 180 million T cells yielded roughly 100 million unique TCR beta sequences and approximately 300 Gb of sequence data. About 280 gigabases of sequencing data and approximately 93 million unique TCR sequences were included in an early release covering roughly 700 HLA-typed donors. Of the roughly 400 genotyped donors, roughly 80% fell in the genetic ancestry cluster associated with self-reported Caucasian donors. The study aimed to test whether signatures of past pathogen exposure could be identified by cataloging public T cell receptors. The study profiled the T cell repertoires of fewer than 850 subjects by immunosequencing and related them to cytomegalovirus serostatus. In addition to the first cohort of hundreds of subjects, a separate validation cohort of 100 to 150 different subjects was used. To predict cytomegalovirus infection status, the study brought together high-throughput TCR immunosequencing, statistical association of individual TCRs with disease status, and machine learning. A later analysis re-analyzed previously published TCR beta repertoires from about 600 donors and added high-resolution HLA genotyping to study TCR occurrence patterns. Rather than drawing on any new phenotypic data, the later analysis identified candidate immune exposures from TCR beta sequences and the way those sequences occurred across donors. An earlier analysis of 587 of the donors used high-throughput TCR beta sequencing to judge whether each TCR beta V gene segment behaved as functional or pseudogenic. Donor age, sex, ethnicity and CMV serostatus were compiled alongside the repertoire data. Genome-wide SNP genotypes for about 65% of the 666 donors were used in a later genetic analysis, which treated that subset as a discovery cohort. All discovery cohort repertoires had been generated on a single sequencing platform. HLA typing covered class I and class II loci at four-digit resolution. The number of typed donors differed by locus: about 620-640 for A, B, C, DRB1 and DQB1; 522 for DQA1; approximately 600 for DPA1; and about 450 for DPB1. About 5 DR-DQ haplotypes were handled as single units for association and clustering, since linkage in the cohort was strong. Among about 410 genotyped donors of the cohort, an average of roughly 230,000 unique TCR beta nucleotide sequences was sequenced per donor, of which 15% to 20% were non-productive. On the study overall, not on this receptor specifically: Most TCR sequences were observed very rarely across donors, whereas some public TCRs were present in many individuals. Because HLA typing was missing for some donors at each locus, association tests included only the typed subset. A further reported finding was that TCR beta sequences accurately predicted the HLA-A and HLA-B alleles for most subjects in the first cohort. It was suggested by the authors that the approach could potentially be generalized to other disease states and immunological phenotypes. Linkage disequilibrium might explain the correlated functional status among segregating V segments, but an unknown experimental factor could not be excluded. Roughly uniform sequencing depth across donors was assumed in presence/absence analyses, although this assumption may not hold. This cohort had only TCR beta chains sequenced, and the lack of alpha or paired-chain data limited which features could be detected. Several of the top co-occurrence clusters appeared to be linked to parvovirus B19, influenza, CMV and Epstein-Barr virus, according to a later analysis. In a later genetic analysis, a missense DCLRE1C variant was associated with V-gene and J-gene trimming of TCR beta chains, and the association was replicated in an independent cohort. When HLA alleles, especially DR and DQ, strongly co-occurred, attributing TCR associations to individual alleles was difficult. A later analysis found that most CMV-associated TCR beta chains appeared HLA-restricted, with HLA associations seemingly driven largely by CMV exposure. In vitro tests confirmed that a few of the cytomegalovirus-associated TCR beta chains recognize cytomegalovirus antigens. A cluster of highly shared sequence variants was judged likely to be a technical artifact of the sequencing pipeline. The study gave a list of 150 to 200 TCR beta chains associated with cytomegalovirus. Specific HLA alleles were associated with over 15,000 TCR beta sequences at a false discovery rate of 0.05 in a later analysis. In an earlier analysis of some 540 of the donors, most TCR beta V segments appeared in productive rearrangements about 90% or about 30% of the time, broadly matching IMGT annotations. According to a later analysis, TCR association rates differed among HLA loci, with DRB1 alleles showing the most associated TCRs and HLA-C alleles showing the fewest. The 87-base-pair reads could not distinguish some IMGT-functional V segments, including TRBV6-2 and TRBV6-3, so those segments were excluded. Because counts were too low, some 17 rarely observed V segments, including chromosome 9 orphons, were left out of the earlier analysis of 587 of the donors. For the cohort, immune exposure information was limited to CMV serostatus. Compared with the approximately 710-donor mean, donors in an Asian-associated ancestry cluster had fewer N-insertions in productive TCRs, according to a later genetic analysis. In both the original and validation cohorts, the classifier was reported to diagnose cytomegalovirus status with high specificity and sensitivity. A later analysis found that HLA-associated TCR beta chains were more clonally expanded and had lower generation probabilities than equally common non-associated chains.

This clone was seen only a few times. The specificity of this receptor is unknown. No quality values exist for individual bases; no much larger clone is one base distant. The sample contains more than one DNA sequence encoding this CDR3. Receptor libraries were prepared by the immunoSEQ multiplex PCR assay. The multiplex PCR relied on a mix of 60 forward primers for TCR Vbeta segments and 13 reverse primers for TCR Jbeta segments. The CDR3 region of rearranged TCR beta genes was amplified from genomic DNA with a multiplex PCR assay. Amplified TCR beta libraries were sequenced as 87-base-pair reads on the Illumina HiSeq System. From the authors' description of their analysis: In a later analysis, tens of millions of unique TCR beta chains were counted across the 500 to 700 repertoires, and around 10 million of these chains were shared by at least two donors. Raw reads were error-corrected and collapsed into unique sequences by a nearest-neighbor algorithm in which closely related sequences were merged to remove PCR and sequencing errors. CDR3 sequences were aligned to IMGT reference sequences to assign V, D and J gene segments. For a sequence to be retained, a match of at least six nucleotides was required to both a V gene segment and a J gene segment. A rearrangement was called productive if the CDR3 had no stop codons and remained in frame with V and J, and every other rearrangement was called non-productive. CDR3 was defined according to IMGT convention as the region running from the second conserved V-encoded cysteine to the conserved J-encoded phenylalanine. In an earlier analysis of more than 550 of the donors, sequences lacking an unambiguous match to a single V gene segment were excluded. An earlier analysis of about 600 of the donors called V segments functional above 56.7% productive rearrangements and segregating when the between-donor standard deviation exceeded 5%. To diagnose cytomegalovirus status from the catalog of TCR beta chain sequences, a statistical classification framework was built. In a later analysis, V and J genes were assigned by comparing TCR nucleotide sequences against IMGT/GENE-DB human TR gene sequences. Using the TCRdist pipeline, a later analysis assigned CDR3 sequences along with most-parsimonious VDJ recombination scenarios. In a later analysis, every TCR beta chain was defined by the combination of its CDR3 amino acid sequence and its V-gene family, and reads without a unique V-gene family were dropped. To address suspected cross-contamination and a sequencing artifact, a later analysis removed some 620 highly shared, low-generation-probability nucleotide sequences. For each public chain, a later analysis derived a clonal expansion index from normalized ranks of inferred template counts within each repertoire. Generation probabilities in a later analysis came from a VDJ recombination model fitted to out-of-frame rearrangements, and those results were checked against IGoR. In a later analysis, TCR-TCR, TCR-HLA and TCR-CMV co-occurrence was scored with hypergeometric tests, and a repertoire-size bias correction was applied to TCR pairs. To estimate false discovery rates, a later analysis permuted the HLA or CMV assignments 20 times. In a later analysis, co-occurring TCRs were grouped using DBSCAN, with TCRdist sequence similarity added in when clustering inside HLA-allele-positive subsets. Repertoires with fewer than 30,000 or more than 120,000 public chains, plus five repertoires with anomalous nucleotide sharing, were excluded from co-occurrence clustering. TCRdb re-hosts the immuneACCESS table, in-frame sequences only. Its copies lack some clones; in the studies checked, an unresolved V gene accounts for under half of them, and the cause for the rest is not known. V and J calls and clone size are copied from that table; D and trimming were computed from the DNA. The sample table holds tens of thousands of clones, of which 78% were seen once. In total, the top ten clones hold roughly 3% of the sample.

V was cut back by 2 bases and J by 4 bases, leaving a gap of 6 bases between them. The CDR3 covers 12 residues, taking in both the cysteine and the phenylalanine. This entry keeps only the CDR3 DNA: 36 bases, framed from base 1. CDR1 is given as MNHEY and CDR2 as SMNVEV, both from the germline V gene (reference sequence). The cohort comprised hundreds of healthy bone marrow donors. Cohort members were all nominally healthy when sampled, although unrecorded immune exposures were likely present. The donor was CMV seronegative and belonged to the group of 350 to 400 seronegative cohort members. A peripheral blood sample was provided by each donor, and peripheral blood mononuclear cells were used for TCR beta sequencing. The Qiagen DNeasy Blood Extraction Kit was used to extract genomic DNA from the blood cell samples.

The sequence is built from TRBV27 and TRBJ2-7; 6 matching bases give a weak D call of TRBD2. The TCR sequence derives from a woman between 40 and 55 years old in good health and CMV-seronegative. The source material was PBMCs. The nucleotide sequence reads as follows: TGTGCCAGCAGTTTAGGAGGGTACGAGCAGTACTTC. The resulting protein is CASSLGGYEQYF.